This T cell receptor beta chain stems from a study of cytomegalovirus exposure and HLA in healthy donors (dated by TCRdb to the late 2010s). About the study as a whole: An earlier analysis of 587 of the donors reported about 250 Gb of sequence data and more than 90 million unique TCR beta sequences from about 180 million T cells. Roughly 290 gigabases of sequencing data and around 80 million unique TCR sequences made up an early release that covered 500 to 700 HLA-typed donors. Of the roughly 400 genotyped donors, around 81% fell in the genetic ancestry cluster associated with self-reported Caucasian donors. The study aimed to test whether cataloging public T cell receptors could reveal signatures of past pathogen exposure. The study used immunosequencing to profile the T cell repertoires of approximately 630 subjects and linked those repertoires to cytomegalovirus serostatus. Along with the approximately 700-subject first cohort, a separate validation cohort of more than 90 different subjects was used. To predict cytomegalovirus infection status, the study brought together high-throughput TCR immunosequencing, statistical association of individual TCRs with disease status, and machine learning. To study patterns of TCR occurrence, a later analysis re-analyzed previously published TCR beta repertoires from more than 550 donors and added high-resolution HLA genotyping. Rather than using new phenotypic data, the later analysis identified candidate immune exposures from TCR beta sequences and from how often those sequences occurred across donors. An earlier analysis of nearly 600 of the donors applied high-throughput TCR beta sequencing to assess whether each TCR beta V gene segment acted as functional or pseudogenic. Donor age, sex, ethnicity and CMV serostatus were collected together with the repertoire data. Genome-wide SNP genotypes for about 65% of the 666 donors were used in a later genetic analysis, which treated that subset as a discovery cohort. All discovery cohort repertoires had been generated using a single sequencing platform. Both class I and class II loci were covered by HLA typing, at four-digit resolution. Typing coverage varied by locus: about 629-630 donors for A, B, C, DRB1 and DQB1; around 560 for DQA1; approximately 570 for DPA1; 450 to 480 for DPB1. Because of strong linkage in the cohort, five DR-DQ haplotypes were treated as single units for association and clustering. Among around 400 genotyped donors of the cohort, an average of roughly 230,000 unique TCR beta nucleotide sequences was sequenced per donor, of which 15% to 20% were non-productive.

Comments on this clone: Its antigen is currently not known. The input lacks base qualities; no much larger clone sits a single base away.

In total, approximately 610 healthy bone marrow donors made up the cohort. At the time of sampling, every cohort member was nominally healthy, though immune exposures that went unrecorded were likely present. The donor was CMV seronegative and belonged to the group of 380 or so seronegative cohort members. Every donor gave a peripheral blood sample, and the peripheral blood mononuclear cells from that sample were used for TCR beta sequencing. Genomic DNA extraction from the blood cell samples was performed with the Qiagen DNeasy Blood Extraction Kit. Overall study results and their limits: In both the original and validation cohorts, the classifier was reported to diagnose cytomegalovirus status with high specificity and sensitivity. HLA typing was unavailable for some donors at each locus, so association tests used only the typed subset. At a false discovery rate of 0.05, a later analysis linked some 17,000 TCR beta sequences to specific HLA alleles. Presence/absence analyses assumed roughly uniform sequencing depth across donors, an assumption that may not hold. The 87-base-pair reads could not distinguish some IMGT-functional V segments, including TRBV6-2 and TRBV6-3, so those segments were excluded. In an earlier analysis of a few hundred of the donors, most TCR beta V segments were observed in productive rearrangements about 87% or about 30% of the time, broadly matching IMGT annotations. Across donors, most TCR sequences were observed very rarely, whereas some public TCRs were present in many individuals. According to a later analysis, parvovirus B19, influenza, CMV and Epstein-Barr virus appeared linked to several top co-occurrence clusters. Because counts were too low, some 17 rarely observed V segments, including chromosome 9 orphons, were left out of the earlier analysis of 587 of the donors. A further reported finding was that TCR beta sequences accurately predicted the HLA-A and HLA-B alleles for most subjects in the first cohort. In a later genetic analysis, fewer N-insertions in productive TCRs were reported among donors in an Asian-associated ancestry cluster than the approximately 710-donor mean. The study listed 150 to 200 TCR beta chains as associated with cytomegalovirus. A later analysis found that most CMV-associated TCR beta chains appeared HLA-restricted, with HLA associations seemingly driven largely by CMV exposure. When HLA alleles, especially DR and DQ, strongly co-occurred, attributing TCR associations to individual alleles was difficult. Linkage disequilibrium might explain the correlated functional status among segregating V segments, but an unknown experimental factor could not be excluded. In a later analysis, HLA-associated TCR beta chains were found to be more clonally expanded and to have lower generation probabilities than equally common non-associated chains. The authors suggested that the approach could potentially be extended to other disease states and immunological phenotypes. According to a later analysis, TCR association rates differed among HLA loci, with DRB1 alleles showing the most associated TCRs and HLA-C alleles showing the fewest. In a later genetic analysis, a missense DCLRE1C variant was associated with V-gene and J-gene trimming of TCR beta chains, and the association was replicated in an independent cohort. In vitro tests confirmed that a few of the cytomegalovirus-associated TCR beta chains recognize cytomegalovirus antigens. A cluster of highly shared sequence variants was judged likely to be a technical artifact of the sequencing pipeline. In this cohort, only TCR beta chains were sequenced, and detectable features were limited by the absence of alpha or paired-chain data. The only immune exposure information available for the cohort was CMV serostatus.

Reading the germline V gene (reference sequence) gives CDR1 WNHNN and CDR2 SYGVQD. Unmatched junction bases come to 2, with V trimmed by 2 bases and J by 0 bases. CDR3 length: 17 amino acids, cysteine to phenylalanine. Only the CDR3 portion is preserved as DNA: 51 bases, with reading frame beginning at the first base. Receptors were amplified or captured by the immunoSEQ multiplex PCR assay. For the multiplex PCR, a mixture combining 60 forward primers for TCR Vbeta segments and 13 reverse primers for TCR Jbeta segments was used. Amplification of the CDR3 region of rearranged TCR beta genes was performed with a multiplex PCR assay on genomic DNA. The Illumina HiSeq System was used to sequence the amplified TCR beta libraries as 87-base-pair reads. The paper's data handling went like this. A later analysis tallied around 87 million unique TCR beta chains across the 666 repertoires, and approximately 11 million of those chains were shared by two or more donors. To remove PCR and sequencing errors, raw reads were error-corrected and collapsed into unique sequences using a nearest-neighbor algorithm that merged closely related sequences. Alignment of CDR3 sequences to IMGT reference sequences was used to assign V, D and J gene segments. For a sequence to be retained, at least a six-nucleotide match to both a V gene segment and a J gene segment was required. A rearrangement was called productive if the CDR3 had no stop codons and remained in frame with V and J, and every other rearrangement was called non-productive. Following IMGT convention, CDR3 was defined as the stretch from the second conserved V-encoded cysteine up to the conserved J-encoded phenylalanine. Sequences without an unambiguous match to a single V gene segment were excluded from the earlier analysis of approximately 600 of the donors. In an earlier analysis of several hundred of the donors, V segments were called functional above 56.7% productive rearrangements and were called segregating when the between-donor standard deviation exceeded 5%. To diagnose cytomegalovirus status from the catalog of TCR beta chain sequences, a statistical classification framework was built. V and J gene assignment, in a later analysis, came from comparing TCR nucleotide sequences with IMGT/GENE-DB human TR gene sequences. Using the TCRdist pipeline, a later analysis assigned CDR3 sequences along with most-parsimonious VDJ recombination scenarios. In a later analysis, each TCR beta chain was defined by its CDR3 amino acid sequence together with its V-gene family, and reads without a unique V-gene family were excluded. To address suspected cross-contamination and a sequencing artifact, a later analysis removed under 600 highly shared, low-generation-probability nucleotide sequences. In a later analysis, a clonal expansion index was calculated for each public chain from normalized within-repertoire ranks of inferred template counts. In a later analysis, generation probabilities were computed using a VDJ recombination model fitted to out-of-frame rearrangements, and the results were checked against IGoR. In a later analysis, hypergeometric tests were used to score TCR-TCR, TCR-HLA and TCR-CMV co-occurrence, with a repertoire-size bias correction applied to TCR pairs. A later analysis estimated false discovery rates by permuting HLA or CMV assignments 20 times. A later analysis grouped co-occurring TCRs with DBSCAN, adding TCRdist sequence similarity when clustering within HLA-allele-positive subsets. For co-occurrence clustering, repertoires with fewer than 30,000 or more than 120,000 public chains were excluded, along with 4 to 6 repertoires with anomalous nucleotide sharing. In TCRdb, the immuneACCESS table is reduced to in-frame sequences with V and J assigned. These tables do not hold every clone; where another copy was compared, an unresolved V gene accounts for under half, and the others remain unexplained. V, J and clone size derive from that table, while D and trimming were established from the DNA sequence. The sample yields approximately 150,000 clones; around nine tenths were counted once. Together, the top ten hold 0.85% of the sample.

This TCR was recovered from a woman aged 25 to 39 in good health and CMV-seronegative. The chain employs TRBV10-1 and TRBJ2-5, and 14 junctional nucleotides match TRBD2. The specimen sequenced was PBMCs. The bases read TGCGCCAGCAGTGAGAGGACTAGCGGGAGGTACCAAGAGACCCAGTACTTC. It encodes CASSERTSGRYQETQYF.